These 21 T cell receptor beta chains were all obtained from the same sample, sequenced in a study of cytomegalovirus exposure and HLA in healthy donors (dated by TCRdb to about 2017). Receptor amplification or capture employed the immunoSEQ multiplex PCR assay. A mixture of 60 forward primers for TCR Vbeta segments and 13 reverse primers for TCR Jbeta segments was used in the multiplex PCR. The clones in this table, taken by TCRdb from immuneACCESS, are in-frame only. Not every clone is retained; where verified, under half of the shortfall comes from an unresolved V gene, and the cause of the rest is unknown. For this sample the table gives over 50,000 clones, of which more than 80% were detected only once. The leading ten clones occupy over 1.2% of the sample. The sequenced sample was PBMCs. The origin of the receptors is a man aged 25 to 40 in good health and CMV-seropositive.

The chain employs TRBV7-2 and TRBJ1-2; 7 bases are shared with TRBD1. The V segment lost 1 base and the J segment 1 base; nucleotides outside the gene matches: 3. The CDR3 runs 15 residues. Germline lookup yields CDR1 SGHTA and CDR2 FQGNSA. CDR3 nucleotide sequence: TGTGCCAGCAGCTTAGTTGGGGACAGTAACTATGGCTACACCTTC. Encoded protein: CASSLVGDSNYGYTF.

This chain joins TRBV7-9 and TRBJ1-1; possibly TRBD1 for D (5 bases). Trimming left V 3 bases short and J 5 bases short, with 19 bases between. CDR3 length: 16 amino acids. Germline CDR1 and CDR2: SEHNR and FQNEAQ (reference sequence). The CDR3 nucleotides are TGTGCCAGCAGCTTCGGGGACTCCCACCTCGGAACTGAAGCTTTCTTT. Translation: CASSFGDSHLGTEAFF.

The J gene is TRBJ2-7, the V gene TRBV11-1; tentatively, D is TRBD2 (5 bases). CDR1 is SGHAT and CDR2 is FQDESV in the germline V gene (reference sequence). CDR3 size: 15 residues. Trimming pared 5 bases from V and 5 bases from J, leaving 19 bases between. DNA for the CDR3: TGTGCCAGCAGCCAACTTCCGGACTCCAAAAACGAGCAGTACTTC. The encoded protein is CASSQLPDSKNEQYF.

V and J are TRBV5-1 and TRBJ2-2; 9 nucleotides align to TRBD1. CDR3 length: 16 amino acids. The V segment lost 3 bases and the J segment 6 bases; nucleotides outside the gene matches: 9. The germline CDR1 and CDR2 sequences are SGHRS and YFSETQ. The CDR3, as DNA: TGCGCCAGCAGCTCTACCCCACAGGGGGCGGCCGGGGAGCTGTTTTTT. Its translation: CASSSTPQGAAGELFF. Using reference TRBV5-1 and TRBJ2-2 for the parts outside the CDR3, the full variable domain is KAGVTQTPRYLIKTRGQQVTLSCSPISGHRSVSWYQQTPGQGLQFLFEYFSETQRNKGNFPGRFSGRQFSNSRSEMNVSTLELGDSALYLCASSSTPQGAAGELFFGEGSRLTVL.

This clone was detected only once. The V and J genes are TRBV28 and TRBJ2-7, with D maybe TRBD2 (6 bases). Between the trimmed V and J ends, which lost 2 bases and 4 bases, there was a span of 12 bases. The CDR3 consists of 14 residues. Germline loops: CDR1 MDHEN, CDR2 SYDVKM. In DNA, the CDR3 is TGTGCCAGCAGTTTAGGAGGGAATAATTACGAGCAGTACTTC. Translating gives CASSLGGNNYEQYF.

The rearrangement links TRBV19 to TRBJ2-1; 8 nucleotides match TRBD1. The CDR3 extends over 16 amino acids. Germline V gene sequence: CDR1 LNHDA, CDR2 SQIVND (reference sequence). The junction had 8 bases not matched to a gene; V was cut back by 3 bases and J by 4 bases. The CDR3 nucleotides read TGTGCCAGTAGTATTACCCCAGGGGGCGCTTACAATGAGCAGTTCTTC. Translation gives CASSITPGGAYNEQFF.

V gene TRBV4-1 combines with J gene TRBJ1-5; 10 bases map to TRBD1. J gave up 8 bases and V 3 bases, and 7 bases lay outside the gene matches. Germline values: CDR1 MGHRA, CDR2 YSYEKL. CDR3 size: 15 residues. The CDR3 sequence: CASSQAGTGVEPQHF. The CDR3, as DNA: TGCGCCAGCAGCCAGGCCGGGACAGGGGTAGAGCCCCAGCATTTT.

The genes are TRBV6-5 and TRBJ1-4; D gene unclear. Per the germline V gene, CDR1 is MNHEY and CDR2 is SVGAGI. V lost 6 bases to trimming and J lost 0 bases, with 8 bases between them. The CDR3 sequence is 14 residues long. CDR3 amino acids: CASRRSTTNEKLFF. The DNA for the CDR3 is TGTGCCAGCAGGCGGTCAACAACTAATGAAAAACTGTTTTTT.

The chain is built from TRBV2 and TRBJ2-7, with D hard to call. The CDR3 is 13 amino acids. V was trimmed by 3 bases and J by 2 bases, leaving 8 bases between them. Germline V CDR1 and CDR2: SNHLY, FYNNEI. CDR3 sequence reads: CASSDRRPYEQYF. The CDR3 nucleotides are TGTGCCAGCAGTGACAGGCGCCCCTACGAGCAGTACTTC.

The chain employs TRBV19 and TRBJ2-1, with a possible D match to TRBD1 (6 bases). CDR3 length equals 15 residues. Trimming pared 7 bases from V and 0 bases from J, leaving 13 bases between. Germline V gene sequence: CDR1 LNHDA, CDR2 SQIVND (reference sequence). CDR3 sequence reads: CASNPRGSSYNEQFF. Written as DNA, the CDR3 is TGTGCCAGTAACCCCAGGGGCAGCTCCTACAATGAGCAGTTCTTC.

To note about this clone: This sample includes further DNA sequences coding for the same CDR3. The chain has TRBV4-2 and TRBJ2-3, with 8 bases matching TRBD2. From germline, CDR1 is LGHNA and CDR2 YNFKEQ. Trimming cost V 5 bases and J 3 bases; bases outside gene matches: 10. This CDR3 comprises 16 residues. The DNA of the CDR3 is TGTGCCAGCAGCTCCCGGGAGGGGTTAAGGACAGATACGCAGTATTTT. It translates to CASSSREGLRTDTQYF.

This chain joins TRBV6-6 and TRBJ2-1; D remains unclear. This CDR3 contains 13 residues. V dropped 4 bases and J dropped 6 bases, with 10 bases sitting between them. CDR1 and CDR2 from the germline V gene are MNHNY and SVGAGI (reference sequence). CDR3 DNA: TGTGCCAGCAGTTTTGACATGGGCAATGAGCAGTTCTTC. Translated: CASSFDMGNEQFF.

The chain joins TRBV11-3 to TRBJ2-5, with TRBD2 matching 8 bases. The length of the CDR3 is 17 residues. The V gene end was trimmed by 2 bases and the J gene end by 0 bases; junction bases not matched to a gene: 8. Per germline, CDR1 SGHNT and CDR2 YENEEA. The chain's CDR3 is CASSLREASGYQETQYF. DNA of the CDR3: TGTGCCAGCAGCTTACGTGAGGCTAGCGGGTACCAAGAGACCCAGTACTTC.

The CDR3 DNA is TGTGCCAGCAGGTACAAGGGCGGGGTCAATGAGCAGTTCTTC. Translating gives CASRYKGGVNEQFF. The chain joins TRBV2 to TRBJ2-1; D may be TRBD2 (6 bases). From germline, CDR1 is SNHLY and CDR2 FYNNEI. The germline V and J ends were trimmed by 6 bases and 6 bases, with 15 bases remaining between them. The CDR3 sequence is 14 residues long. The whole variable domain, remainder taken from reference TRBV2 and TRBJ2-1, is EPEVTQTPSHQVTQMGQEVILRCVPISNHLYFYWYRQILGQKVEFLVSFYNNEISEKSEIFDDQFSVERPDGSNFTLKIRSTKLEDSAMYFCASRYKGGVNEQFFGPGTRLTVL.

V is TRBV5-4 and J is TRBJ2-1, with 9 bases identical to TRBD2. This CDR3 contains 16 residues. V lost 0 bases, J lost 5 bases, and 6 bases stayed unmatched. CDR1 is SGHNT, CDR2 YYREEE, per germline (reference sequence). The CDR3 region is CASSLGGLATHNEQFF. In nucleotides, the CDR3 is TGTGCCAGCAGCTTGGGTGGACTAGCGACCCACAATGAGCAGTTCTTC.

This clone showed up just a few times. The junction departs from germline at one end; a sequencing error may be responsible. The rearrangement links TRBV4-1 to TRBJ2-5; 11 bases map to TRBD2. Germline CDR1 and CDR2: MGHRA and YSYEKL. CDR3 size: 15 residues. The CDR3 DNA is TGCGCCAGCAGCCAAGATGGAGCGACTAGCGGGGCCCGGGACTTC. This gives the protein CASSQDGATSGARDF.

The rearrangement links TRBV20-1 to TRBJ2-7, with D possibly TRBD1 on 5 matching bases. Germline assignment: CDR1 DFQATT and CDR2 SNEGSKA (reference sequence). This CDR3 has 11 residues. The V and J ends lost 2 bases and 4 bases respectively, with 6 bases between them. Here the CDR3 DNA reads TGCAGTGCTAGACAGGGTTACGAGCAGTACTTC. It specifies CSARQGYEQYF.

In the case of this clone: One junction end disagrees with the germline gene, perhaps due to a read error. V is TRBV20-1 and J is TRBJ2-2, with D uncertain. The CDR3 covers 11 residues. Germline CDR1 is DFQATT and CDR2 is SNEGSKA (reference sequence). The CDR3 region is CAYPNGGELFF. The CDR3 nucleotides read TGTGCCTACCCGAACGGTGGGGAGCTGTTTTTT.

This clone appeared once. The rearrangement joins TRBV30 to TRBJ2-7; D is possibly TRBD2 (6 bases). CDR3 size: 14 residues. Germline CDR1 GTSNPN, CDR2 SVGIG (reference sequence). The germline V and J ends were trimmed by 1 base and 7 bases, with 17 bases remaining between them. The DNA of the CDR3 is TGTGCCTGGAGTGGGAAGAGTTGGGGACTGGAGCAGTACTTC. Translating gives CAWSGKSWGLEQYF.

J is TRBJ2-7 and V is TRBV9, with a tentative D call TRBD2 (6 bases). The CDR3 sequence is 13 residues long. The V gene lost 0 bases and the J gene lost 8 bases, with 12 bases spanning the gap. The V gene's germline CDR1 is SGDLS and CDR2 YYNGEE. CDR3 sequence reads: CASSVGGTSQQYF. The CDR3 DNA is TGTGCCAGCAGCGTAGGGGGAACTAGCCAGCAGTACTTC. The complete variable domain, with remaining parts taken from reference TRBV9 and TRBJ2-7, reads DSGVTQTPKHLITATGQRVTLRCSPRSGDLSVYWYQQSLDQGLQFLIQYYNGEERAKGNILERFSAQQFPDLHSELNLSSLELGDSALYFCASSVGGTSQQYFGPGTRLTVT.

The rearrangement joins TRBV11-2 to TRBJ1-3; 7 nucleotides align to TRBD1. CDR3 size: 16 residues. The V gene's germline CDR1 is SGHAT and CDR2 FQNNGV. Trimming removed 5 bases from V and 0 bases from J; junction bases left unmatched: 7. CDR3 coding DNA: TGTGCCAGCAGCCGATCGACAGGGAACTCTGGAAACACCATATATTTT. This codes for CASSRSTGNSGNTIYF.